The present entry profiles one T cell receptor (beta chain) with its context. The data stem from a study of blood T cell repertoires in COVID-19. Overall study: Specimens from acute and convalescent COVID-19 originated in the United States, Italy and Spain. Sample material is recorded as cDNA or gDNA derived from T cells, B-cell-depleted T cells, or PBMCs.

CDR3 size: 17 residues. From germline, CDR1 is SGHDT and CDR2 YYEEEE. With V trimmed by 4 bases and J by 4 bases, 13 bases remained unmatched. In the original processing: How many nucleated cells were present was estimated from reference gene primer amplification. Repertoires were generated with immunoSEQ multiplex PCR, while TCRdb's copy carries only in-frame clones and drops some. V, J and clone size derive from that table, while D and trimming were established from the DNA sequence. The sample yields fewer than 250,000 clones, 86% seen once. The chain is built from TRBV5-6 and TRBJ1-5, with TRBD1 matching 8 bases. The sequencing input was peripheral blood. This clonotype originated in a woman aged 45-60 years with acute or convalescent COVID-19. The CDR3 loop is CASSRTGRTFGNQPQHF. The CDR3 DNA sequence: TGTGCCAGCAGCAGGACAGGGAGGACTTTCGGGAATCAGCCCCAGCATTTT.